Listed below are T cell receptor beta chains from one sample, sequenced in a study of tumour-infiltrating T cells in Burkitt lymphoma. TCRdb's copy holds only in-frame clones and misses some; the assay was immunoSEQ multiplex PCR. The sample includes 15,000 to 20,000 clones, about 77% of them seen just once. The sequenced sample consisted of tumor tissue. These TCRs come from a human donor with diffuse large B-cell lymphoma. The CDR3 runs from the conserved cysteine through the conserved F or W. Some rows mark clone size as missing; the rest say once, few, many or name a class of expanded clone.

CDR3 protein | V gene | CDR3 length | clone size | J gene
CASSSGTALPEAFF | TRBV18 | 14 | . | TRBJ1-1
CASSPSGGGTIYF | TRBV6-5 | 13 | few | TRBJ1-3
CASSSGPVMGNEKLFF | TRBV7-2 | 16 | . | TRBJ1-4
CASSWTENTEAFF | TRBV5-1 | 13 | few | TRBJ1-1
CASSPLPRPNTEAFF | TRBV27 | 15 | . | TRBJ1-1
CASSPAGGSYGYTF | TRBV18 | 14 | . | TRBJ1-2
CASSLGTGSSPLHF | TRBV5-6 | 14 | . | TRBJ1-6
CASSLFAPGQGVITGELFF | TRBV7-3 | 19 | . | TRBJ2-2
CASIGRNYGYTF | TRBV6-5 | 12 | . | TRBJ1-2
CASSQIGGWTGVGEGNTIYF | TRBV4-3 | 20 | . | TRBJ1-3
CASSFTGNYEQYF | TRBV5-1 | 13 | . | TRBJ2-7
CASSQGSRMNTEAFF | TRBV4-1 | 15 | few | TRBJ1-1
CASSSLPGGTSLNEQYF | TRBV9 | 17 | . | TRBJ2-7
CASSIGMNTEAFF | TRBV19 | 13 | . | TRBJ1-1
CASTRYNEQFF | TRBV19 | 11 | once | TRBJ2-1
CASSTRTGMNTEAFF | TRBV18 | 15 | few | TRBJ1-1
CASSPQGGEQYF | TRBV11-3 | 12 | . | TRBJ2-7
CASSLETSAIENTEAFF | TRBV13 | 17 | once | TRBJ1-1
CASSLSSGYNEQFF | TRBV7-9 | 14 | . | TRBJ2-1
CASSYGESYEQYF | TRBV4-3 | 13 | . | TRBJ2-7
CASSSPLNGETGDNGEQYF | TRBV9 | 19 | . | TRBJ2-7
CASSASGLTEAFF | TRBV9 | 13 | . | TRBJ1-1
CASSQDMQTQYF | TRBV14 | 12 | . | TRBJ2-5
CASSYSGKAFF | TRBV6-6 | 11 | . | TRBJ1-1